This T cell receptor beta chain was recovered during a study of beta chain features in type 1 diabetes. On the study more broadly: Age, gender, cell numbers and subset yield matched between patients and controls. Findings and limits, study-wide: TCRB CDR3s were moderately but significantly shorter in Type 1 diabetes patients in all four CD4+ subsets. There was no resolution here of whether HLA type influences TCRB rearrangement. Short templates might get an advantage during PCR, and this would be equal in patients and controls.

This clone was counted between two and nine times. The antigen remains undetermined. This CDR3 comprises 14 residues. The V gene lost 1 base and the J gene lost 3 bases, with 13 bases spanning the gap. Germline CDR1 is GTSNPN and CDR2 is SVGIG (reference sequence). One heparinised blood draw, averaging about 100 mL, came from each donor. The authors reverse transcribed all of the isolated RNA, so sequencing captured expressed TCRB transcripts. This table comes from immunoSEQ multiplex PCR, and its TCRdb copy is limited to in-frame clones, with some not included. This table holds 630,000 or so clones, around an eighth found once.

The sample taken for sequencing was naive CD4+ T cells from blood. The genes are TRBV30 and TRBJ2-7, with D possibly matching TRBD1 (6 bases). The receptor's source is a man aged 18 to 35 with type 1 diabetes. In DNA, the CDR3 is TGTGCCTGGAGTGCAGGCAAGGGACACTACGAGCAGTACTTC. This encodes CAWSAGKGHYEQYF.